One TCR beta chain is described in this entry. The data were obtained in a study of T cells in Graves' hyperthyroidism and ophthalmopathy. RNA transcripts provided the source from which TCR beta CDR3 regions were amplified. HTBI primers were employed in a first-round RT-PCR of the TCR CDR3. One entry per CDR3 protein results from TCRdb running MiXCR on the multiplex PCR reads. The repertoire holds about 330,000 distinct CDR3 sequences, with 12% to 15% as singletons. With V trimmed by 8 bases and J by 3 bases, 10 bases remained unmatched. Germline CDR1 and CDR2: GTSNPN and SVGIG (reference sequence). The CDR3 covers 13 residues.

The genes are TRBV30 and TRBJ2-7; 7 nucleotides line up with TRBD2. The receptor was isolated from a woman aged 40-49 years with Graves' ophthalmopathy. Sequencing input: blood. The CDR3 protein is CAALLADYYEQYF. The CDR3 region has the DNA TGTGCCGCCCTGCTAGCGGATTACTACGAGCAGTACTTC. The whole variable domain, filled in from reference TRBV30 and TRBJ2-7, reads SQTIHQWPATLVQPVGSPLSLECTVEGTSNPNLYWYRQAAGRGLQLLFYSVGIGQISSEVPQNLSASRPQDRQFILSSKKLLLSDSGFYLCAALLADYYEQYFGPGTRLTVT.